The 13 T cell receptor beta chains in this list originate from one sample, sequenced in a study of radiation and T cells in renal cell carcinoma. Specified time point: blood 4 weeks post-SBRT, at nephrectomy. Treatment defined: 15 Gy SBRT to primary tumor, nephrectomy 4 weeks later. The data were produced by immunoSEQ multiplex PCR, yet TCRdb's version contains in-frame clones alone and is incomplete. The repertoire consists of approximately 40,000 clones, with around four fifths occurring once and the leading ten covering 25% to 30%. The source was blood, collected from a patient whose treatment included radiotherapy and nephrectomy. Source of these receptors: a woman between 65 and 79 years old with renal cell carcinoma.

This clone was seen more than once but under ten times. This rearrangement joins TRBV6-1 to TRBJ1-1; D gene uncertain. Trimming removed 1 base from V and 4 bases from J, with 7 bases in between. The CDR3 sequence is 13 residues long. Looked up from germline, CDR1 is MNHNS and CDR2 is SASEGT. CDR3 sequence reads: CASSEGGSTEAFF. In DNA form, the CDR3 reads TGTGCCAGCAGTGAAGGAGGATCCACTGAAGCTTTCTTT.

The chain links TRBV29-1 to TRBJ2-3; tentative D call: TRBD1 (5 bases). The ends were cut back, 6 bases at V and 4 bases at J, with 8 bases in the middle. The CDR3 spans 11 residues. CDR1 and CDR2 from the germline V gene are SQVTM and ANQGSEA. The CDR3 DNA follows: TGCAGCGTAAGGGGATCAGATACGCAGTATTTT. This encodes CSVRGSDTQYF.

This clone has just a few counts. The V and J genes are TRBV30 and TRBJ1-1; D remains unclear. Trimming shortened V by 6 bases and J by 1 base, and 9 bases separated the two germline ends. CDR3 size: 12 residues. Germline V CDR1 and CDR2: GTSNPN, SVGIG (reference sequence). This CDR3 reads CACPTGNTEAFF. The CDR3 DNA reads TGTGCCTGTCCGACGGGGAACACTGAAGCTTTCTTT.

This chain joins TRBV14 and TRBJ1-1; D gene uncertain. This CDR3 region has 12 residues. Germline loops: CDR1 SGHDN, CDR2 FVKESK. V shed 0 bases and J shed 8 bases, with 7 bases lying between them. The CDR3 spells CASSQEGREAFF. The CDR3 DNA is TGTGCCAGCAGCCAAGAAGGAAGGGAAGCTTTCTTT.

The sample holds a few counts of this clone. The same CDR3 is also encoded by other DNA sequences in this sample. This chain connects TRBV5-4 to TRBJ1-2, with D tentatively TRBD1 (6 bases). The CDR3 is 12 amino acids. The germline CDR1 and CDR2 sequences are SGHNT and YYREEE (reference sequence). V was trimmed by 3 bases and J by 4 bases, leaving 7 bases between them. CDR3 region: CASSSDSYGYTF. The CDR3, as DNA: TGTGCCAGCAGCTCGGACAGCTATGGCTACACCTTC.

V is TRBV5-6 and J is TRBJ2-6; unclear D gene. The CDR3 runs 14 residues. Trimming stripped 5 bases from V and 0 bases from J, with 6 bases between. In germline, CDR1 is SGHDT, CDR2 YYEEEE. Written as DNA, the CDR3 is TGTGCCAGCAGTTCGTCCTCTGGGGCCAACGTCCTGACTTTC. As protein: CASSSSSGANVLTF.

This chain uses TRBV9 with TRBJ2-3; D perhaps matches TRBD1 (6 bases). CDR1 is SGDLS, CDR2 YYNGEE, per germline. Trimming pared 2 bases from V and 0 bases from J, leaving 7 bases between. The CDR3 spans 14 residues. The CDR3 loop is CASSVTGSTDTQYF. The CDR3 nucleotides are TGTGCCAGCAGCGTGACAGGTAGCACAGATACGCAGTATTTT.

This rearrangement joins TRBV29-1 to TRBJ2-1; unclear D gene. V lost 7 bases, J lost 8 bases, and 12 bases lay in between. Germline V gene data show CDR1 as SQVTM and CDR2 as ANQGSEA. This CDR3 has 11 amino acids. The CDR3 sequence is CSAARYDEQFF. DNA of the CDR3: TGCAGCGCCGCAAGGTACGATGAGCAGTTCTTC.

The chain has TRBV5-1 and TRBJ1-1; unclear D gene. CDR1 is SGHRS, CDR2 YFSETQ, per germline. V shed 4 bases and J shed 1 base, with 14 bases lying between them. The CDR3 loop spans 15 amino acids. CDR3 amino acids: CASSMDALENTEAFF. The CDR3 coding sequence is TGCGCCAGCAGCATGGACGCGTTGGAGAACACTGAAGCTTTCTTT.

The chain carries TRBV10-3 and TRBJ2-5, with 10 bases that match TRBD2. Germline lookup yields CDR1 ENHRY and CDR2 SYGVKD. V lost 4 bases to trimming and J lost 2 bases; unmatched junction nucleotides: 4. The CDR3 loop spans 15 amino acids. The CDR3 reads CAISGSGGGQETQYF. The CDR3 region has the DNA TGTGCCATCAGTGGAAGCGGGGGGGGGCAAGAGACCCAGTACTTC.

The CDR3 region is CASRGQQGKKDNEQFF. The CDR3 coding sequence is TGTGCCTCAAGGGGTCAACAGGGGAAGAAGGACAATGAGCAGTTCTTC. The chain uses TRBV7-9 and TRBJ2-1; 7 bases agree with TRBD1. J was trimmed by 5 bases and V by 11 bases; bases with no gene match: 18. The germline V gene has CDR1 SEHNR and CDR2 FQNEAQ (reference sequence). This CDR3 region has 16 residues.

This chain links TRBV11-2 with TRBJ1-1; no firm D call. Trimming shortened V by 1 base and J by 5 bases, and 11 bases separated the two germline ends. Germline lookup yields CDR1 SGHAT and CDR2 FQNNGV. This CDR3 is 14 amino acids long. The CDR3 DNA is TGTGCCAGCAGCTTAGTAACAGCTGTAACTGAAGCTTTCTTT. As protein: CASSLVTAVTEAFF.

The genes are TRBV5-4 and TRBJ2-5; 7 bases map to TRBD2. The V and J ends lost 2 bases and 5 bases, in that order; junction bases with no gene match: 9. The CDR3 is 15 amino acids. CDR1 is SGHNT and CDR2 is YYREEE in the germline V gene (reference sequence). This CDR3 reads CASSFMGGERETQYF. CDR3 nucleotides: TGTGCCAGCAGCTTTATGGGAGGGGAGAGGGAGACCCAGTACTTC. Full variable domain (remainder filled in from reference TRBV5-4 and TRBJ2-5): ETGVTQSPTHLIKTRGQQVTLRCSSQSGHNTVSWYQQALGQGPQFIFQYYREEENGRGNFPPRFSGLQFPNYSSELNVNALELDDSALYLCASSFMGGERETQYFGPGTRLLVL.